These 7 T cell receptor beta chains originate from one sample sequenced in a study of T cell responses to AZD1222 COVID-19 vaccine. TCRdb's copy holds only in-frame clones and misses some; the assay was immunoSEQ multiplex PCR. The data show around 180,000 clones, around 86% seen once. This sample comprised peripheral blood, obtained on day 0 of MenACWY control vaccination. The receptors here all came from an adult in good health.

V usage is TRBV7-9 and J usage is TRBJ2-5; D is unresolved. Germline loops: CDR1 SEHNR, CDR2 FQNEAQ (reference sequence). The CDR3 runs to 13 residues. The V end was cut by 5 bases, the J end by 3 bases, with 10 bases between. CDR3: CASSPLAKETQYF. Written as DNA, the CDR3 is TGTGCCAGCAGCCCATTAGCAAAAGAGACCCAGTACTTC.

The rearrangement uses TRBV7-9 and TRBJ2-2, with a weak D call TRBD1 (6 bases). The CDR3 has 15 amino acids. The V end was cut by 2 bases, the J end by 5 bases, with 12 bases between. Germline assignment: CDR1 SEHNR and CDR2 FQNEAQ (reference sequence). CDR3 nucleotides: TGTGCCAGCAGCTTACCCAGGGGCGAAACCGGGGAGCTGTTTTTT. It translates to CASSLPRGETGELFF. The variable domain in full, completed from reference TRBV7-9 and TRBJ2-2, reads DTGVSQNPRHKITKRGQNVTFRCDPISEHNRLYWYRQTLGQGPEFLTYFQNEAQLEKSRLLSDRFSAERPKGSFSTLEIQRTEQGDSAMYLCASSLPRGETGELFFGEGSRLTVL.

The rearrangement joins TRBV19 to TRBJ1-2; the D is unclear. V was clipped by 7 bases and J by 8 bases, with 20 bases between them. This CDR3 region has 14 residues. Per the germline V gene, CDR1 is LNHDA and CDR2 is SQIVND (reference sequence). CDR3 nucleotide sequence: TGTGCCAGTAAATCCGACCCCTATAAAGGCGGCTACACCTTC. This gives the protein CASKSDPYKGGYTF.

This sequence joins TRBV5-1 and TRBJ2-7; D may correspond to TRBD1 or TRBD2 (7 bases each). V gave up 4 bases and J gave up 9 bases, with 23 bases separating them. The CDR3 runs 15 residues. Germline V gives CDR1 SGHRS, CDR2 YFSETQ. CDR3 bases: TGCGCCAGCAGCCCAGGGGGGGGCAGGGCGTCCGGGCAGTACTTC. Its translation is CASSPGGGRASGQYF.

This clone was found once. This sequence joins TRBV11-2 and TRBJ2-1, with TRBD2 matching over 8 bases. Per the germline V gene, CDR1 is SGHAT and CDR2 is FQNNGV. The CDR3 spans 15 residues. Losses at the gene ends were 3 bases for V and 3 bases for J; bases not matched to a gene: 4. CDR3 sequence: CASSFPGLGYNEQFF. The CDR3 DNA reads as TGTGCCAGCAGCTTCCCGGGACTAGGCTACAATGAGCAGTTCTTC.

This clone has more than one count but fewer than ten. The chain links TRBV10-3 to TRBJ1-6; TRBD1 is a possible D gene (6 bases). The CDR3 runs to 22 residues. V gave up 0 bases and J gave up 0 bases, with 24 bases separating them. Looked up from germline, CDR1 is ENHRY and CDR2 is SYGVKD. The CDR3 DNA reads as TGTGCCATCAGTGAGTCGAAGGGGGAACGACAGGCATACAGCTCCTATAATTCACCCCTCCACTTT. It translates to CAISESKGERQAYSSYNSPLHF.

The chain links TRBV2 to TRBJ1-1; D not certain. V lost 6 bases, J lost 0 bases, and 11 bases lay in between. CDR1 SNHLY and CDR2 FYNNEI come from the germline V gene. This CDR3 is 14 amino acids long. This CDR3 is CASSFRALNTEAFF. CDR3 coding DNA: TGTGCCAGCAGCTTCCGGGCCCTGAACACTGAAGCTTTCTTT.